These T cell receptor beta chains were read from a single sample in a study of neurological immune-mediated disorders. Via MiXCR, TCRdb re-called the 5' RACE reads, giving one row per CDR3 protein. The sample lists 11,000 to 15,000 distinct CDR3 sequences; about 10% were seen once. Input material: PBMCs. The source is a woman in her 40s in good health. Each CDR3 is given with its conserved first and last residue. D genes are given only for firm matches. Size tells how often a clone was seen (once, few, many) or the class of an expanded clone, and some rows leave it out.

>TRBJ1-4|TRBD1|many|TRBV5-1
CASRTGTGDEKLFF
TGCGCCAGCAGGACCGGGACAGGGGACGAAAAACTGTTTTTT
>TRBJ2-1|NA|many|TRBV7-2
CASSLGGILEQFF
TGTGCCAGCAGCCTTGGGGGGATACTTGAGCAGTTCTTC
>TRBJ2-7|NA|many|TRBV7-9
CASSLLVAYEQYF
TGTGCCAGCAGCTTACTAGTAGCCTACGAGCAGTACTTC
>TRBJ2-5|TRBD1|many|TRBV5-1
CASSLGTAQETQYF
TGCGCCAGCAGCCTGGGGACAGCCCAAGAGACCCAGTACTTC
>TRBJ2-5|NA|NA|TRBV20-1
CSAGESGRGQETQYF
TGCAGTGCTGGAGAGTCGGGACGGGGACAAGAGACCCAGTACTTC
>TRBJ2-7|TRBD2|NA|TRBV5-5
CASSLADNAGAYEQYF
TGTGCCAGCAGCTTGGCCGATAACGCGGGAGCGTACGAGCAGTACTTC
>TRBJ2-5|NA|many|TRBV3-1
CASSIPLGIETQYF
TGTGCCAGCAGCATCCCCCTGGGAATAGAGACCCAGTACTTC
>TRBJ1-6|TRBD1|many|TRBV18
CASSRGTGNNSPLHF
TGTGCCAGCTCCCGGGGGACAGGGAATAATTCACCCCTCCACTTT
>TRBJ1-2|NA|medium-sized|TRBV28
CASRRDTGNYGYTF
TGTGCCAGCAGGCGGGACACAGGAAACTATGGCTACACCTTC
>TRBJ2-7|TRBD1|many|TRBV20-1
CSAPGQLASYEQYF
TGCAGTGCCCCGGGACAGCTCGCCTCCTACGAGCAGTACTTC
>TRBJ2-7|NA|many|TRBV28
CASGPRQALSEQYF
TGTGCCAGCGGCCCACGGCAGGCCCTCTCCGAGCAGTACTTC
>TRBJ2-1|NA|many|TRBV5-5
CASSRPPDLKQFF
TGTGCCAGCAGCCGACCCCCGGATTTAAAGCAGTTCTTC
>TRBJ2-1|NA|NA|TRBV7-9
CASSRGNNEQFF
TGTGCCAGCAGCCGGGGGAACAATGAGCAGTTCTTC
>TRBJ2-7|NA|many|TRBV18
CASSPVYNEQYF
TGTGCCAGCTCACCAGTGTATAACGAGCAGTACTTC
>TRBJ1-1|NA|many|TRBV5-5
CASRLLPSGTEAFF
TGTGCCAGCAGACTGCTCCCGTCGGGCACTGAAGCTTTCTTT
>TRBJ2-7|NA|NA|TRBV20-1
CSAGHRESYEQYF
TGCAGTGCTGGCCACAGGGAATCCTACGAGCAGTACTTC
>TRBJ2-7|NA|medium-sized|TRBV14
CASSQGRALTRREQYF
TGTGCCAGCAGCCAAGGGCGGGCCCTTACTCGCCGGGAGCAGTACTTC
>TRBJ2-3|TRBD1|many|TRBV5-4
CASSLDRGFTDTQYF
TGTGCCAGCAGCTTGGACAGGGGGTTTACAGATACGCAGTATTTT
>TRBJ2-5|NA|many|TRBV2
CASSRSHQETQYF
TGTGCCAGCAGCCGCAGCCACCAAGAGACCCAGTACTTC
>TRBJ2-2|NA|many|TRBV7-2
CASSLARGPGELFF
TGTGCCAGCAGCTTAGCCAGGGGTCCCGGGGAGCTGTTTTTT
>TRBJ1-2|NA|many|TRBV20-1
CSARDRGPPRGYTF
TGCAGTGCTAGAGATCGGGGCCCCCCGAGGGGCTACACCTTC
>TRBJ1-1|NA|many|TRBV5-1
CASSPAGSTEAFF
TGCGCCAGCAGCCCGGCCGGGAGCACTGAAGCTTTCTTT
>TRBJ2-5|NA|many|TRBV28
CASSLLQGTQYF
TGTGCCAGCAGTTTACTACAGGGGACCCAGTACTTC
>TRBJ1-5|NA|many|TRBV7-9
CASSFGQIDQPQHF
TGTGCCAGCAGCTTCGGGCAGATTGATCAGCCCCAGCATTTT
>TRBJ1-1|TRBD1|many|TRBV12-3/TRBV12-4
CASSGQAGAFF
TGTGCCAGCAGTGGACAGGCCGGGGCTTTCTTT
>TRBJ1-5|NA|many|TRBV15
CATSRDSRMGQPQHF
TGTGCCACCAGCAGAGATTCGAGAATGGGTCAGCCCCAGCATTTT
>TRBJ2-2|NA|many|TRBV5-1
CASSLDFGGELFF
TGCGCCAGCAGCTTGGACTTCGGCGGGGAGCTGTTTTTT
>TRBJ1-1|NA|NA|TRBV19
CASSIESRPNTEAFF
TGTGCCAGTAGTATAGAATCCAGGCCGAACACTGAAGCTTTCTTT
>TRBJ1-5|NA|many|TRBV29-1
CSVAGANQPQHF
TGCAGCGTTGCAGGGGCAAATCAGCCCCAGCATTTT